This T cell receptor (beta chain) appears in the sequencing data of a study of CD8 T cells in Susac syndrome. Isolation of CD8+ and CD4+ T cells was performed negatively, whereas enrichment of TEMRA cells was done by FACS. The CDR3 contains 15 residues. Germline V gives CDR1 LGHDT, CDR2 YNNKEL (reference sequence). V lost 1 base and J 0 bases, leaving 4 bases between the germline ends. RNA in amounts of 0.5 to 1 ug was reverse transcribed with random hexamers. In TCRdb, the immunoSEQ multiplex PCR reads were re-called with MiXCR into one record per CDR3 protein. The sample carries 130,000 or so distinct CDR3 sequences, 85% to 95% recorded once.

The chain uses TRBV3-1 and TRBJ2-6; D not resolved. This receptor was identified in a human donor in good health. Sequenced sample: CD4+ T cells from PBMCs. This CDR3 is CASSQGVSGANVLTF. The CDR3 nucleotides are TGTGCCAGCAGCCAAGGGGTCTCTGGGGCCAACGTCCTGACTTTC.